This T cell receptor (beta chain) was identified during a study of human T cells and chemical hapten exposure. The V end lost 0 bases, the J end lost 4 bases, and 8 bases lay between the germline ends. The CDR3 has 13 amino acids. CDR1 and CDR2 (germline): GTSNPN, SVGIG (reference sequence). Indicated time point: pre-sensitization, week 0. Treatment of the sample: therapeutic diphenylcyclopropenone sensitization with weekly scalp DPC. RNA extraction used unfractionated whole blood as the source of total RNA. TCRdb used MiXCR to reprocess the RACE reads, holding one entry per CDR3 protein. This table has tens of thousands of distinct CDR3 sequences, 8.5% to 10% appearing once. This clonotype was seen more than once but under ten times.

V usage is TRBV30 and J usage is TRBJ2-3; D might be TRBD1 or TRBD2, each matching 5 bases. The source is a woman between 25 and 40 years old with alopecia areata. Some clones in this sample may be carry-over from other donors' samples. This material consisted of whole blood, taken in connection with sensitization to the hapten diphenylcyclopropenone (DPC). The CDR3 sequence is CAWSVQGPDTQYF. The DNA of the CDR3 is TGTGCCTGGAGTGTTCAGGGACCAGATACGCAGTATTTT. The full variable domain, completed using reference TRBV30 and TRBJ2-3, is SQTIHQWPATLVQPVGSPLSLECTVEGTSNPNLYWYRQAAGRGLQLLFYSVGIGQISSEVPQNLSASRPQDRQFILSSKKLLLSDSGFYLCAWSVQGPDTQYFGPGTRLTVL.